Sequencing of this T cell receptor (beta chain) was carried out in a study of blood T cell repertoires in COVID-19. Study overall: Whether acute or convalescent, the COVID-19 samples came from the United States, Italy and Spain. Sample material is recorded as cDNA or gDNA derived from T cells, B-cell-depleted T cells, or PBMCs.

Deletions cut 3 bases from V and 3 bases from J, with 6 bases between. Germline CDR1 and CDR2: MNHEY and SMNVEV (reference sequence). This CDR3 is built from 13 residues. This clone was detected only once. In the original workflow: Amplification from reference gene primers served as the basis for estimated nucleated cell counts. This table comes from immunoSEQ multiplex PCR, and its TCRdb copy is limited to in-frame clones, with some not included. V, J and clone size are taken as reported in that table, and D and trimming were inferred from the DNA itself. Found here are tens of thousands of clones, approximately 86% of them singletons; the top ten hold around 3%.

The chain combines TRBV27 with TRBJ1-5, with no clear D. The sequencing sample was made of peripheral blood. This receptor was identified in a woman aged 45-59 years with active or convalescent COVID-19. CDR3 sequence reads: CASSFTHNQPQHF. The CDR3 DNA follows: TGTGCCAGCAGTTTCACTCACAATCAGCCCCAGCATTTT.